These T cell receptor beta chains were read from a single sample in a study of blood T cells in healthy people across ages. TCRdb reprocessed the 5' RACE reads with MiXCR, giving one entry per CDR3 protein. The repertoire includes about a million distinct CDR3 sequences, about 51% of them detected once, and roughly 23% sits in the top ten. Input material: blood. These receptors came from a woman aged 55-70 years in good health. The CDR3 runs from the conserved cysteine through the conserved F or W. Fields, in order: V gene, D gene, CDR3 length, clone size, J gene, CDR3 protein, CDR3 DNA. D genes are given only for firm matches. A clone size is listed for some rows: how often the clone was seen (once, few, many), or a class if it is expanded.

v_gene: TRBV19; d_gene: TRBD2; len: 15; abundance: -; j_gene: TRBJ2-3; CDR3aa: CASSYLAGGRNTQYF; CDR3nt: TGTGCCAGTAGTTACCTAGCGGGAGGTCGGAATACGCAGTATTTT
v_gene: TRBV7-8; d_gene: -; len: 14; abundance: -; j_gene: TRBJ2-7; CDR3aa: CASRRISGSYEQYF; CDR3nt: TGTGCCAGCAGGAGGATAAGTGGCTCCTACGAGCAGTACTTC
v_gene: TRBV5-4; d_gene: TRBD1; len: 16; abundance: -; j_gene: TRBJ2-1; CDR3aa: CASSLKYGQGFDEQFF; CDR3nt: TGTGCCAGCAGCTTGAAATACGGACAGGGCTTCGATGAGCAGTTCTTC
v_gene: TRBV20-1; d_gene: TRBD1; len: 15; abundance: -; j_gene: TRBJ1-5; CDR3aa: CSARDPDRGGQPQHF; CDR3nt: TGCAGTGCTAGAGATCCTGACAGGGGAGGACAGCCCCAGCATTTT
v_gene: TRBV7-2; d_gene: TRBD2; len: 16; abundance: -; j_gene: TRBJ2-7; CDR3aa: CASSLAGRGRAYEQYF; CDR3nt: TGTGCCAGCAGCTTGGCCGGCCGCGGGAGGGCCTACGAGCAGTACTTC
v_gene: TRBV12-3/TRBV12-4; d_gene: -; len: 14; abundance: -; j_gene: TRBJ2-5; CDR3aa: CASSRDGGQETRYF; CDR3nt: TGTGCCAGCAGTCGGGACGGAGGCCAAGAGACCCGGTACTTC
v_gene: TRBV7-9; d_gene: TRBD2; len: 16; abundance: -; j_gene: TRBJ2-3; CDR3aa: CASRRGLAGLRDTQYF; CDR3nt: TGTGCCAGCAGACGAGGACTAGCGGGGCTACGTGATACGCAGTATTTT
v_gene: TRBV28; d_gene: TRBD1; len: 16; abundance: -; j_gene: TRBJ2-5; CDR3aa: CASSSYTGTEQETQYF; CDR3nt: TGTGCCAGCAGTTCTTACACCGGGACAGAGCAAGAGACCCAGTACTTC
v_gene: TRBV19; d_gene: -; len: 16; abundance: -; j_gene: TRBJ2-6; CDR3aa: CASRPGTESGANVLTF; CDR3nt: TGTGCCAGTAGACCGGGGACTGAGTCTGGGGCCAACGTCCTGACTTTC
v_gene: TRBV29-1; d_gene: -; len: 8; abundance: -; j_gene: TRBJ2-5; CDR3aa: CSVEGGYF; CDR3nt: TGCAGCGTTGAAGGAGGGTACTTC
v_gene: TRBV10-3; d_gene: -; len: 17; abundance: -; j_gene: TRBJ2-7; CDR3aa: CAISPGNLTTWYNEQYF; CDR3nt: TGTGCCATCTCTCCAGGGAACCTCACTACCTGGTACAATGAGCAGTACTTC
v_gene: TRBV12-3/TRBV12-4; d_gene: -; len: 12; abundance: few; j_gene: TRBJ2-7; CDR3aa: CASSPEVNEQYF; CDR3nt: TGTGCCAGCAGCCCTGAAGTCAACGAGCAGTACTTC
v_gene: TRBV12-3/TRBV12-4; d_gene: -; len: 12; abundance: -; j_gene: TRBJ2-7; CDR3aa: CASQGGAYEQYF; CDR3nt: TGTGCCAGCCAGGGGGGGGCCTACGAGCAGTACTTC
v_gene: TRBV13; d_gene: TRBD2; len: 17; abundance: few; j_gene: TRBJ2-7; CDR3aa: CASSHSGASGSSYEQYF; CDR3nt: TGTGCCAGCAGTCATAGCGGGGCTAGCGGAAGCTCCTACGAGCAGTACTTC
v_gene: TRBV7-9; d_gene: -; len: 13; abundance: -; j_gene: TRBJ2-7; CDR3aa: CASSDPSSSEQYF; CDR3nt: TGTGCCAGCAGCGACCCCAGTTCCTCCGAGCAGTACTTC
v_gene: TRBV9; d_gene: -; len: 15; abundance: -; j_gene: TRBJ1-5; CDR3aa: CASSSRGGPNQPQHF; CDR3nt: TGTGCCAGCAGCTCCCGGGGGGGCCCAAATCAGCCCCAGCATTTT
v_gene: TRBV28; d_gene: -; len: 12; abundance: many; j_gene: TRBJ2-1; CDR3aa: CASRLPNREQFF; CDR3nt: TGTGCCAGCAGACTACCTAACCGTGAGCAGTTCTTC
v_gene: TRBV28; d_gene: -; len: 15; abundance: -; j_gene: TRBJ2-6; CDR3aa: CASSSDLRGANVLTF; CDR3nt: TGTGCCAGCAGTTCCGATCTAAGAGGGGCCAACGTCCTGACTTTC
v_gene: TRBV12-3/TRBV12-4; d_gene: TRBD1; len: 17; abundance: -; j_gene: TRBJ2-4; CDR3aa: CASSLSPGQLAKNIQYF; CDR3nt: TGTGCCAGCAGTTTATCCCCGGGACAGCTAGCCAAAAACATTCAGTACTTC
v_gene: TRBV6-5; d_gene: -; len: 16; abundance: -; j_gene: TRBJ2-7; CDR3aa: CASSYSKGQLSYEQYF; CDR3nt: TGTGCCAGCAGTTACTCGAAAGGACAACTCTCCTACGAGCAGTACTTC
v_gene: TRBV29-1; d_gene: TRBD1; len: 14; abundance: -; j_gene: TRBJ2-2; CDR3aa: CSSRDRGSNGELFF; CDR3nt: TGCAGCTCCCGGGACAGGGGTAGTAACGGGGAGCTGTTTTTT
v_gene: TRBV6-5; d_gene: -; len: 13; abundance: -; j_gene: TRBJ1-2; CDR3aa: CASSGGPLYGYTF; CDR3nt: TGTGCCAGCAGTGGGGGACCGCTCTATGGCTACACCTTC
v_gene: TRBV20-1; d_gene: -; len: 12; abundance: -; j_gene: TRBJ2-4; CDR3aa: CSARDKTTEQYF; CDR3nt: TGCAGTGCTAGAGATAAAACGACAGAGCAGTACTTC
v_gene: TRBV7-3; d_gene: -; len: 18; abundance: -; j_gene: TRBJ2-3; CDR3aa: CASSPRVLWSTSTDTQYF; CDR3nt: TGTGCCAGCAGTCCCAGGGTCCTTTGGTCGACTAGCACAGATACGCAGTATTTT
v_gene: TRBV11-2; d_gene: -; len: 14; abundance: -; j_gene: TRBJ2-7; CDR3aa: CASSLEGGSHEQYF; CDR3nt: TGTGCCAGCAGCCTTGAAGGCGGTTCGCACGAGCAGTACTTC
v_gene: TRBV28; d_gene: TRBD2; len: 17; abundance: few; j_gene: TRBJ2-3; CDR3aa: CASSRTSGRAKGDTQYF; CDR3nt: TGTGCCAGCAGTCGGACTAGCGGGAGGGCCAAAGGAGATACGCAGTATTTT
v_gene: TRBV20-1; d_gene: -; len: 15; abundance: -; j_gene: TRBJ1-5; CDR3aa: CSARDAGGGNQPQHF; CDR3nt: TGCAGTGCTAGAGATGCGGGGGGAGGCAATCAGCCCCAGCATTTT
v_gene: TRBV6-5; d_gene: -; len: 15; abundance: few; j_gene: TRBJ2-7; CDR3aa: CASSYSMGWGNEQYF; CDR3nt: TGTGCCAGCAGTTACTCGATGGGGTGGGGCAACGAGCAGTACTTC
v_gene: TRBV27; d_gene: TRBD2; len: 15; abundance: -; j_gene: TRBJ2-3; CDR3aa: CASIPSGRGSDTQYF; CDR3nt: TGTGCCAGCATCCCGAGCGGGAGGGGGTCAGATACGCAGTATTTT
v_gene: TRBV6-6; d_gene: -; len: 13; abundance: few; j_gene: TRBJ2-7; CDR3aa: CASQQGPFYEQYF; CDR3nt: TGTGCCAGCCAGCAGGGGCCCTTCTACGAGCAGTACTTC
v_gene: TRBV21-1; d_gene: -; len: 14; abundance: -; j_gene: TRBJ2-7; CDR3aa: CASSKWGVVYEQYF; CDR3nt: TGTGCCAGCAGCAAATGGGGGGTGGTCTACGAGCAGTACTTC
v_gene: TRBV25-1; d_gene: TRBD1; len: 15; abundance: few; j_gene: TRBJ2-7; CDR3aa: CASMCSGTGCYEQYF; CDR3nt: TGTGCCAGCATGTGTTCGGGGACAGGGTGCTACGAGCAGTACTTC
v_gene: TRBV4-1; d_gene: TRBD2; len: 15; abundance: once; j_gene: TRBJ2-3; CDR3aa: CASSQLAGVRDTQYF; CDR3nt: TGCGCCAGCAGCCAACTAGCGGGAGTACGAGATACGCAGTATTTT
v_gene: TRBV20-1; d_gene: TRBD1; len: 14; abundance: -; j_gene: TRBJ1-1; CDR3aa: CSAPRGGGNTEAFF; CDR3nt: TGCAGTGCCCCCCGGGGAGGGGGCAACACTGAAGCTTTCTTT
v_gene: TRBV20-1; d_gene: -; len: 14; abundance: -; j_gene: TRBJ2-5; CDR3aa: CSAHESGRVGTQYF; CDR3nt: TGCAGTGCCCACGAATCAGGGCGCGTCGGGACCCAGTACTTC
v_gene: TRBV6-2/TRBV6-3; d_gene: TRBD2; len: 16; abundance: -; j_gene: TRBJ2-3; CDR3aa: CASSQTSGRRADTQYF; CDR3nt: TGTGCCAGCAGCCAGACTAGCGGGCGACGAGCAGATACGCAGTATTTT
v_gene: TRBV5-6; d_gene: TRBD2; len: 14; abundance: -; j_gene: TRBJ2-7; CDR3aa: CASSLKAGGHEQYF; CDR3nt: TGTGCCAGCAGCTTGAAAGCGGGAGGGCACGAGCAGTACTTC
v_gene: TRBV2; d_gene: -; len: 12; abundance: -; j_gene: TRBJ2-3; CDR3aa: CASRLVGPTQYF; CDR3nt: TGTGCCAGCAGACTAGTCGGCCCAACGCAGTATTTT
v_gene: TRBV7-2; d_gene: -; len: 14; abundance: -; j_gene: TRBJ2-5; CDR3aa: CASSLSRDLETQYF; CDR3nt: TGTGCCAGCAGCTTATCTCGGGATCTAGAGACCCAGTACTTC
v_gene: TRBV29-1; d_gene: -; len: 11; abundance: -; j_gene: TRBJ1-4; CDR3aa: CTGTENEKLFF; CDR3nt: TGCACGGGGACGGAGAATGAAAAACTGTTTTTT
v_gene: TRBV28; d_gene: -; len: 11; abundance: -; j_gene: TRBJ2-1; CDR3aa: CASSSPNEQFF; CDR3nt: TGTGCCAGCAGTTCCCCCAATGAGCAGTTCTTC
v_gene: TRBV7-6; d_gene: TRBD2; len: 16; abundance: -; j_gene: TRBJ2-1; CDR3aa: CASSFSSGIAGNEQFF; CDR3nt: TGTGCCAGCAGTTTTTCTAGCGGGATAGCGGGGAATGAGCAGTTCTTC
v_gene: TRBV29-1; d_gene: -; len: 13; abundance: -; j_gene: TRBJ2-7; CDR3aa: CSVTGRPSAEQYF; CDR3nt: TGCAGCGTGACCGGGCGCCCTTCGGCCGAGCAGTACTTC
v_gene: TRBV7-2; d_gene: -; len: 13; abundance: few; j_gene: TRBJ1-5; CDR3aa: CASSSQENQPQHF; CDR3nt: TGTGCCAGCAGCTCCCAGGAGAATCAGCCCCAGCATTTT
v_gene: TRBV5-6; d_gene: -; len: 15; abundance: -; j_gene: TRBJ2-1; CDR3aa: CASIYLGQSQETQFF; CDR3nt: TGTGCCAGTATCTACCTCGGACAGAGTCAAGAGACCCAGTTCTTC
v_gene: TRBV7-2; d_gene: -; len: 18; abundance: -; j_gene: TRBJ2-6; CDR3aa: CASSSRSVQISGANVLTF; CDR3nt: TGTGCCAGCAGCTCGCGCTCTGTACAGATCTCTGGGGCCAACGTCCTGACTTTC
v_gene: TRBV7-6; d_gene: TRBD2; len: 18; abundance: once; j_gene: TRBJ2-3; CDR3aa: CASSLGVVVAGSTDTQYF; CDR3nt: TGTGCCAGCAGCTTAGGGGTCGTGGTAGCGGGAAGCACAGATACGCAGTATTTT